This TCR beta chain comes out of a study of graft-versus-host responses after intestinal transplantation. Turning to the study itself: Each recipient received anti-thymocyte globulin induction, then tacrolimus and steroids for approximately 3 years. Study outcomes and limitations: GvH clones turned up in recipient marrow; some had shown up first in ileum or blood.

With approximately 200,000 irradiated, violet-dye-labeled stimulator cells, approximately 200,000 CFSE-labeled responder cells were plated. CDR3 length equals 15 residues. The germline V gene has CDR1 KGHSH and CDR2 LQKENI. V was clipped by 2 bases and J by 2 bases, with 13 bases between them. Here immunoSEQ multiplex PCR was the method, and the copy in TCRdb shows in-frame clones only, minus some. The sample holds 11,000 to 15,000 clones, roughly a third seen once. This sample comprised alloreactive CD4+ T cells from a mixed lymphocyte reaction culture, obtained before intestinal transplant. Sample subset: CFSE-low proliferating T cells sorted from roughly 6-day pre-transplant mixed lymphocyte reaction (GvH or HvG direction). The receptor was isolated from a human patient who received an intestinal transplant. This chain connects TRBV18 to TRBJ2-7; D tentatively fits TRBD1 or TRBD2 (5 bases each). The CDR3 protein is CASSPTEGTPYEQYF. CDR3 bases: TGTGCCAGCTCACCAACCGAAGGGACCCCCTACGAGCAGTACTTC.